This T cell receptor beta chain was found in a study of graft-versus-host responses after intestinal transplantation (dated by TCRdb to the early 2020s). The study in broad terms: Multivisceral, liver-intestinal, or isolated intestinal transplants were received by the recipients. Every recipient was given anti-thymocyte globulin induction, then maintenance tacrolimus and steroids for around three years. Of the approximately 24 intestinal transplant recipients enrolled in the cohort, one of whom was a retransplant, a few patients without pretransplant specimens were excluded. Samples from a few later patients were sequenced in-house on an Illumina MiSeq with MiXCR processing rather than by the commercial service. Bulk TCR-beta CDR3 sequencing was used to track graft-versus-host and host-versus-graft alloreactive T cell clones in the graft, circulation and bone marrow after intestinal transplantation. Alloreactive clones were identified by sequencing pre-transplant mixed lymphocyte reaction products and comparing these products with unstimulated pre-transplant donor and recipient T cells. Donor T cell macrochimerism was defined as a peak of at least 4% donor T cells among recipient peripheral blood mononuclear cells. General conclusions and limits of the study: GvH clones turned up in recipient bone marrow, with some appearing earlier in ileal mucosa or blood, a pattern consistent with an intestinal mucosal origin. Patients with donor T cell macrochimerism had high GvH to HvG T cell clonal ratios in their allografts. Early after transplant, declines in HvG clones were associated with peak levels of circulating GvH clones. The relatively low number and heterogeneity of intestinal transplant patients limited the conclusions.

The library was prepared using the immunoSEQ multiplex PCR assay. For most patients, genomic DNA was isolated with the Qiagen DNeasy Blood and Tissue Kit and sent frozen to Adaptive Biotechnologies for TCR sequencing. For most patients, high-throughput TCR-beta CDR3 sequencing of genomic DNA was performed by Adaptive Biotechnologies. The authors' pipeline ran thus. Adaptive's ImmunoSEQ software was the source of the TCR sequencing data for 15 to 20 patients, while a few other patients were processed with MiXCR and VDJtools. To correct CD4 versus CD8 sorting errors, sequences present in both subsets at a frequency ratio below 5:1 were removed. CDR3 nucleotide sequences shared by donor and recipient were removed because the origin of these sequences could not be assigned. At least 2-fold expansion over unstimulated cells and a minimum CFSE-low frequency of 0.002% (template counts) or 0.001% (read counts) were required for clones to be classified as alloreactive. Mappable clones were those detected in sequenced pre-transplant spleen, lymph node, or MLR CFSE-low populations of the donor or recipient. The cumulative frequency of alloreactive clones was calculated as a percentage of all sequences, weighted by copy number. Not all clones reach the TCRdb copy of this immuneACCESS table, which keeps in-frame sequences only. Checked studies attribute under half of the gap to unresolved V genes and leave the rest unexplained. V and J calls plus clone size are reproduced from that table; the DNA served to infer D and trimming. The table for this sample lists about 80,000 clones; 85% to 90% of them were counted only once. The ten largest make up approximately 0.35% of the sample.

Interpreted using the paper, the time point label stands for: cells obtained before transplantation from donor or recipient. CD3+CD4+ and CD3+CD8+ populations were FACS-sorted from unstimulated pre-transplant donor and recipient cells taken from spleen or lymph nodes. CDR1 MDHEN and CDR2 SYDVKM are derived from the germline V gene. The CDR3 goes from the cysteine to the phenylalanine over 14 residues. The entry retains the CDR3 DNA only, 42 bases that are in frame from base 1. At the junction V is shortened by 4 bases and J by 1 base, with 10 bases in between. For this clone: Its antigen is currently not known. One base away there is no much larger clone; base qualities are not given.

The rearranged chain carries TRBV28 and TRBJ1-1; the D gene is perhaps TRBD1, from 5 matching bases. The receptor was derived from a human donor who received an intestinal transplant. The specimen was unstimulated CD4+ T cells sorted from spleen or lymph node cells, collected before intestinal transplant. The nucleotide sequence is TGTGCCAGCAGTTGGGGGGGACGGAACACTGAAGCTTTCTTT. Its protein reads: CASSWGGRNTEAFF.